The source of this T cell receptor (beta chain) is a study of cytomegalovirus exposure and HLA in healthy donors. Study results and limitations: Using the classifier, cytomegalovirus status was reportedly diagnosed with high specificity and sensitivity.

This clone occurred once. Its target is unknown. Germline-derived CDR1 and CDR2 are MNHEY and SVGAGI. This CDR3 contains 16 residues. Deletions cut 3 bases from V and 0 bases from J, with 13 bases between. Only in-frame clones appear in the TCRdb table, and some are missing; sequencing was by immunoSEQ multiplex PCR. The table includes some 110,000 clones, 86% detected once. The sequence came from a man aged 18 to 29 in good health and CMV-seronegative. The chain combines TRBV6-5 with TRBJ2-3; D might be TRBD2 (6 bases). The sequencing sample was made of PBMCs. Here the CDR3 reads CASSYGRLPSTDTQYF. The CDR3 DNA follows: TGTGCCAGCAGTTATGGGAGGCTCCCCAGCACAGATACGCAGTATTTT.